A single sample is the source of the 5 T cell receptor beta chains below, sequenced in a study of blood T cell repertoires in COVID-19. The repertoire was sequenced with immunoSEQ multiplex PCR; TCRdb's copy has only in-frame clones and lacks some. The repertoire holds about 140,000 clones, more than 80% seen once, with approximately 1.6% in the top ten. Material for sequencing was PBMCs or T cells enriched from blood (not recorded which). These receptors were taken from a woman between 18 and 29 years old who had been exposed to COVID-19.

The CDR3: CASSYSNSGSEQYF. As DNA, the CDR3 is TGTGCCAGCAGTTACTCGAATTCCGGGAGCGAGCAGTACTTC. This chain links TRBV6-5 with TRBJ2-7, with D maybe TRBD2 (6 bases). This CDR3 is 14 amino acids long. Germline lookup yields CDR1 MNHEY and CDR2 SVGAGI. V shed 0 bases and J shed 6 bases, with 12 bases lying between them.

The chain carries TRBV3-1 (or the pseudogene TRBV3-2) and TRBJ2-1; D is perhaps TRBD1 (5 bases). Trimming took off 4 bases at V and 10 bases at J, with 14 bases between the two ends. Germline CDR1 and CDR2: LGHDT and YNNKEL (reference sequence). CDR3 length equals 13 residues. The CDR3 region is CASSPPSPGEQFF. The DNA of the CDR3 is TGTGCCAGCAGCCCCCCCAGCCCAGGGGAGCAGTTCTTC.

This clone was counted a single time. Written as DNA, the CDR3 is TGTGCCAGCAGTGTGACAGTCTCTAACTATGGCTACACCTTC. Protein product: CASSVTVSNYGYTF. The chain carries TRBV27 and TRBJ1-2; the D gene is possibly TRBD1 (5 bases). This CDR3 region has 14 residues. Germline lookup yields CDR1 MNHEY and CDR2 SMNVEV (reference sequence). Trimming stripped 5 bases from V and 0 bases from J, with 10 bases between.

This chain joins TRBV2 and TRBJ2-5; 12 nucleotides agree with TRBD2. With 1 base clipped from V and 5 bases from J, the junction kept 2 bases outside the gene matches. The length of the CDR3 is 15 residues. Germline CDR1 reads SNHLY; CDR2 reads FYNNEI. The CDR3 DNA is TGTGCCAGCAGTGAAGGACTAGCGGGAGTGGAGACCCAGTACTTC. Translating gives CASSEGLAGVETQYF.

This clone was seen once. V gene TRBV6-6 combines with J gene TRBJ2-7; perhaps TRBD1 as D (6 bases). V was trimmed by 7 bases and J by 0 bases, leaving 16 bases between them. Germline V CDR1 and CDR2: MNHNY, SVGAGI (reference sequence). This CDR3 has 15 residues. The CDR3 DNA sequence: TGTGCCAGCATTCAGGACAGAGGGGCCTCCTACGAGCAGTACTTC. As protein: CASIQDRGASYEQYF.